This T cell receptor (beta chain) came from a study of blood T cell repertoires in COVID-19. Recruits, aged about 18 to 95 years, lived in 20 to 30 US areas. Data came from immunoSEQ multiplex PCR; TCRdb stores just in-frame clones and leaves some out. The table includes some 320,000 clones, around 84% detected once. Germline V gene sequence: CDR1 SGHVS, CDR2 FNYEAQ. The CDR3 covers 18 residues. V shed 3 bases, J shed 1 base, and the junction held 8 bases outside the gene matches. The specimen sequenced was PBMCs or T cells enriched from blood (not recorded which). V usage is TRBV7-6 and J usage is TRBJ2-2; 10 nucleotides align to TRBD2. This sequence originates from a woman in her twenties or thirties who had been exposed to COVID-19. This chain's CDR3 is CASSFGSRTSGNTGELFF. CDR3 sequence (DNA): TGTGCCAGCAGCTTCGGGAGCCGGACTAGCGGGAACACCGGGGAGCTGTTTTTT.